The clone carrying this T cell receptor beta chain was recorded once. Its antigen is unknown. The data were obtained in a study of breast tumors, draining lymph nodes, adjacent tissues. Study conclusions and caveats: Luminal-like breast cancer showed significantly higher tumor–nontumor repertoire similarity than basal-like. Tumor TCR diversity was below lymph nodes but above nontumor tissue. Data fit most tumor T cells coming from lymph node, expanding in tumor. The lymph node origin of tumor T cells was framed as consistent with a hypothesis, not demonstrated.

V lost 4 bases to trimming and J lost 3 bases, with 10 bases between them. This CDR3 has 13 residues. Per the germline V gene, CDR1 is MGHDK and CDR2 is SYGVNS. TCRdb re-called the multiplex PCR reads through MiXCR, storing one row per CDR3 protein. The sample has about 17,000 distinct CDR3 sequences; under 70% are singletons. The rearrangement links TRBV25-1 to TRBJ2-7; D may be TRBD1 (6 bases). The receptor's source is a female donor with breast cancer. Some clones in this sample may be carry-over from other donors' samples. Sequences were obtained from tumor-adjacent breast tissue. CDR3 sequence (DNA): TGTGCCAGCAGTGGTGGGACAAGCTACGAGCAGTACTTC. Protein product: CASSGGTSYEQYF.